The 19 T cell receptor beta chains listed next were all sequenced from one sample in a study of blood T cells in healthy people across ages. A second 7 to 11 cycle PCR used barcoded and J-beta primers. TCRdb ran MiXCR on the 5' RACE reads and lists one entry per CDR3 protein. The table includes hundreds of thousands of distinct CDR3 sequences, 45% to 65% detected once. The sample taken for sequencing was blood. The receptors were gathered from a man aged 60 to 75 in good health.

CDR3: CASTPGRKQDTQYF. In DNA form, the CDR3 reads TGTGCCAGCACCCCGGGACGTAAGCAGGATACGCAGTATTTT. V usage is TRBV7-2 and J usage is TRBJ2-3; D may be TRBD1 or TRBD2 (5 bases each). CDR3 length: 14 residues. Germline V CDR1 and CDR2: SGHTA, FQGNSA. V lost 7 bases, J lost 6 bases, and 17 bases lay in between.

V is TRBV28 and J is TRBJ1-2; TRBD1 agrees at 7 bases. J was trimmed by 4 bases and V by 4 bases; bases with no gene match: 6. The CDR3 is made up of 14 amino acids. Germline V gene data show CDR1 as MDHEN and CDR2 as SYDVKM. The CDR3 nucleotides are TGTGCCAGCAGTTCGGGGGGACAGAGCTATGGCTACACCTTC. Amino acid sequence: CASSSGGQSYGYTF.

The J gene is TRBJ2-1, the V gene TRBV5-1; D ambiguous. The J call is uncertain, as TRBJ2-7 better fits the DNA end. The CDR3 loop spans 12 amino acids. The germline gives CDR1 SGHRS, CDR2 YFSETQ. The CDR3 DNA sequence: TGCGCCAGCAGCTTCTCCTACAATGAGCAGTACTTC. Protein: CASSFSYNEQYF.

This clonotype was counted only a few times. The genes are TRBV6-1 and TRBJ1-2; no definite D call. V was cut by 5 bases and J by 4 bases, with 5 bases left in between. The CDR3 length is 11 residues. The germline gives CDR1 MNHNS, CDR2 SASEGT. The CDR3 here is CASSTAYGYTF. In DNA form, the CDR3 reads TGTGCCAGCAGTACAGCCTATGGCTACACCTTC.

This clonotype has a handful of counts. The J gene is TRBJ1-2, the V gene TRBV15; 8 nucleotides match TRBD1. Germline CDR1 reads LNHNV; CDR2 reads YYDKDF (reference sequence). The CDR3 length is 14 residues. V was clipped by 5 bases and J by 5 bases; unmatched bases: 7. CDR3 protein: CATSRVGQAYGYTF. The CDR3 DNA is TGTGCCACCAGCCGTGTGGGACAGGCTTATGGCTACACCTTC.

This chain connects TRBV6-6 to TRBJ2-7; D unclear. Trimming removed 7 bases at V and 2 bases at J, with 15 bases between. The CDR3 length is 14 residues. Germline V CDR1 and CDR2: MNHNY, SVGAGI (reference sequence). The CDR3 coding sequence is TGTGCCAGCACCTCCCCGACGGCTACCTACGAGCAGTACTTC. Protein: CASTSPTATYEQYF.

This clonotype was found a few times. This chain connects TRBV6-2 or TRBV6-3 to TRBJ2-1; 8 nucleotides align to TRBD2. Germline lookup yields CDR1 MNHEY and CDR2 SVGEGT. This CDR3 spans 15 amino acids. V was clipped by 2 bases and J by 5 bases; unmatched bases: 5. The CDR3 DNA reads TGTGCCAGCAGTTACGGGCTAGCGGGCAACAATGAGCAGTTCTTC. Protein: CASSYGLAGNNEQFF.

The chain is built from TRBV6-1 and TRBJ2-3; D remains ambiguous. The CDR3 contains 14 residues. Trimming pared 1 base from V and 1 base from J, leaving 6 bases between. Germline assignment: CDR1 MNHNS and CDR2 SASEGT. CDR3 amino acids: CASSEEGRTDTQYF. The DNA of the CDR3 is TGTGCCAGCAGTGAAGAGGGCCGCACAGATACGCAGTATTTT.

This clonotype has only a few counts. The genes are TRBV5-6 and TRBJ1-2; no firm D call. The CDR3 extends over 15 amino acids. The germline gives CDR1 SGHDT, CDR2 YYEEEE. Trimming shortened V by 0 bases and J by 0 bases, and 9 bases separated the two germline ends. The CDR3 region has the DNA TGTGCCAGCAGCTTGGGCCACCGGGCTAACTATGGCTACACCTTC. This encodes CASSLGHRANYGYTF.

V gene TRBV6-5 combines with J gene TRBJ2-4; D may be TRBD1 (6 bases). The DNA end is a closer match to TRBJ2-7, so the J assignment may be wrong. There are 17 residues in the CDR3. CDR1 MNHEY and CDR2 SVGAGI come from the germline V gene. In DNA form, the CDR3 reads TGTGCCAGCAGTTACTCGCCTGTTACAGGGCGCCCCTACGAGCAGTACTTC. This codes for CASSYSPVTGRPYEQYF.

The genes are TRBV6-6 and TRBJ2-4, with 7 bases matching TRBD1. The CDR3 length is 14 residues. CDR1 is MNHNY and CDR2 is SVGAGI in the germline V gene (reference sequence). V lost 6 bases to trimming and J lost 3 bases; unmatched junction nucleotides: 5. As DNA, the CDR3 is TGTGCCAGCAGACCGGACAGGAACAAAAACATTCAGTACTTC. Protein: CASRPDRNKNIQYF.

This chain joins TRBV7-3 and TRBJ2-7; D gene uncertain. V lost 4 bases, J lost 0 bases, and 7 bases lay in between. Germline V lookup: CDR1 SGHTA, CDR2 FQGTGA. The CDR3 is 13 amino acids. The CDR3 nucleotides are TGTGCCAGCAGCTCAAATAGCTCCTACGAGCAGTACTTC. Protein: CASSSNSSYEQYF.

This clonotype was detected a few times. V is TRBV30 and J is TRBJ2-1; D is undetermined. The CDR3 runs 11 residues. Trimming shortened V by 5 bases and J by 6 bases, and 8 bases separated the two germline ends. From germline, CDR1 is GTSNPN and CDR2 SVGIG (reference sequence). CDR3 in DNA: TGTGCCTGGGATAGAGTCAATGAGCAGTTCTTC. Translated: CAWDRVNEQFF.

This clonotype was recorded once. The gene calls are TRBV4-3 and TRBJ1-2; D gene unclear. Germline CDR1 reads LGHNA; CDR2 reads YSLEER. The CDR3 totals 15 residues. Trimming pared 3 bases from V and 8 bases from J, leaving 19 bases between. The CDR3 protein is CASSQEDLRPQGYTF. The CDR3 DNA reads as TGCGCCAGCAGCCAGGAAGATCTGCGACCGCAAGGCTACACCTTC.

The genes are TRBV20-1 and TRBJ2-1, with 8 bases identical to TRBD1. This CDR3 has 16 residues. V lost 5 bases and J lost 9; bases outside the gene matches: 18. In germline, CDR1 is DFQATT, CDR2 SNEGSKA (reference sequence). CDR3 nucleotides: TGCAGTGCTTATTCCGGGACAGGCGGGTTGTCGGGTGAGCAGTTCTTC. It translates to CSAYSGTGGLSGEQFF.

Here the CDR3 reads CASLSGTSYNEQYF. The CDR3 coding sequence is TGTGCCAGCCTTAGCGGGACCTCCTACAATGAGCAGTACTTC. The chain is built from TRBV6-2 or TRBV6-3 and TRBJ2-5; TRBD2 matches 8 bases. J lost 11 bases, V lost 8 bases, and 16 bases had no gene match. CDR1 and CDR2 (germline): MNHEY, SVGEGT. This CDR3 contains 14 residues.

The genes are TRBV3-1 and TRBJ2-5; 9 bases are a match to TRBD2. Germline V gene data show CDR1 as LGHDT and CDR2 as YNNKEL (reference sequence). V shed 6 bases, J shed 5 bases, and the junction held 13 bases outside the gene matches. The CDR3 runs to 16 residues. CDR3: CASSPSGGWVSETQYF. CDR3 nucleotide sequence: TGTGCCAGCAGTCCAAGCGGGGGGTGGGTTTCCGAGACCCAGTACTTC.

This sequence joins TRBV4-2 and TRBJ2-4, with D unresolved. Trimming pared 1 base from V and 8 bases from J, leaving 12 bases between. CDR1 is LGHNA and CDR2 is YNFKEQ in the germline V gene. The CDR3 loop spans 14 amino acids. The DNA for the CDR3 is TGTGCCAGCAGCCAAGCCCGGTCTTCGGACATTCAGTACTTC. Translated: CASSQARSSDIQYF.

This clonotype was recorded a few times. The chain links TRBV12-3 or TRBV12-4 to TRBJ2-3; D is undetermined. Trimming removed 5 bases from V and 6 bases from J, with 9 bases in between. The length of the CDR3 is 12 residues. The CDR3 is CASSRNGDTQYF. DNA for the CDR3: TGTGCCAGCAGTCGTAACGGGGATACGCAGTATTTT.